Presented here are 7 T cell receptor beta chains from one specimen sequenced in a study of T cell changes during pregnancy in multiple sclerosis. TCRdb keeps only in-frame clones here, not all; method: immunoSEQ multiplex PCR. This table holds around 50,000 clones, about 92% found once. Material: CD4+ T cells from peripheral blood mononuclear cells, obtained after pregnancy. The receptors come from a female donor in good health, enrolled as a control in a pregnancy study.

The chain couples TRBV18 to TRBJ1-1; D is unresolved. The germline V gene encodes CDR1 KGHSH and CDR2 LQKENI. V was trimmed by 3 bases and J by 6 bases, leaving 14 bases between them. The CDR3 runs to 14 residues. The CDR3 DNA is TGTGCCAGCTCACCGTATGGCCCCCAGGCTGAAGCTTTCTTT. This sequence encodes CASSPYGPQAEAFF.

This chain links TRBV29-1 with TRBJ2-5, with TRBD2 matching 10 bases. This CDR3 is 14 amino acids long. The germline V gene has CDR1 SQVTM and CDR2 ANQGSEA. The V and J ends lost 6 bases and 5 bases, in that order; junction bases with no gene match: 9. CDR3 DNA sequence: TGCAGCGTCAGCGGGGGGGCCTACGGGGAGACCCAGTACTTC. Protein product: CSVSGGAYGETQYF.

The chain links TRBV7-3 to TRBJ2-2; D possibly corresponds to TRBD2 (6 bases). The V and J ends lost 3 bases and 2 bases respectively, with 13 bases between them. The CDR3 spans 16 residues. Germline CDR1 SGHTA, CDR2 FQGTGA. The CDR3 loop is CASSLQGLKNTGELFF. Here the CDR3 DNA reads TGTGCCAGCAGCTTGCAGGGACTGAAAAACACCGGGGAGCTGTTTTTT. Full variable domain (missing parts from reference TRBV7-3 and TRBJ2-2): GAGVSQTPSNKVTEKGKYVELRCDPISGHTALYWYRQSLGQGPEFLIYFQGTGAADDSGLPNDRFFAVRPEGSVSTLKIQRTERGDSAVYLCASSLQGLKNTGELFFGEGSRLTVL.

The chain recombines TRBV5-1 with TRBJ1-3; D remains ambiguous. CDR3 size: 15 residues. Germline lookup yields CDR1 SGHRS and CDR2 YFSETQ. Trimming removed 0 bases from V and 1 base from J, with 8 bases in between. CDR3: CASSLALSSGNTIYF. CDR3 bases: TGCGCCAGCAGCTTGGCACTGTCATCTGGAAACACCATATATTTT.

The CDR3 bases are TGTGCCAGCAGTTATGGGGCAGGCTACGAGCAGTACTTC. Amino acid sequence: CASSYGAGYEQYF. The chain joins TRBV6-5 to TRBJ2-7, with D possibly TRBD1 on 5 matching bases. Trimming took 3 bases from V and 3 from J, leaving 9 bases between them. There are 13 residues in the CDR3. CDR1 MNHEY and CDR2 SVGAGI come from the germline V gene.

The V call is TRBV19, the J call TRBJ1-5; 9 positions agree with TRBD1. The CDR3 loop spans 16 amino acids. Germline trimming cut 5 bases from V and 2 bases from J; bases unmatched to any gene: 7. Germline V gives CDR1 LNHDA, CDR2 SQIVND (reference sequence). CDR3 in DNA: TGTGCCAGTAGTGTTCCAGGGACAGGGCGCAATCAGCCCCAGCATTTT. Translation: CASSVPGTGRNQPQHF.

This clone is a singleton in its sample. This chain joins TRBV19 and TRBJ1-5; D is undetermined. In germline, CDR1 is LNHDA, CDR2 SQIVND (reference sequence). V lost 5 bases and J 2 bases, leaving 10 bases between the germline ends. This CDR3 has 14 amino acids. In DNA, the CDR3 is TGTGCCAGTAGTCTCCGAATAGGCAATCAGCCCCAGCATTTT. It yields the protein CASSLRIGNQPQHF.